One and the same sample provided the 32 T cell receptor beta chains below, sequenced in a study of OX40 agonist ivuxolimab in advanced cancers. This table comes from immunoSEQ multiplex PCR, and its TCRdb copy is limited to in-frame clones, with some not included. This sample has some 130,000 clones, with just over 90% found just once. Sequenced material: CD4+ or CD8+ T cells sorted from blood, taken in a trial of the OX40 agonist ivuxolimab. The receptors come from an adult with an advanced solid tumor such as melanoma, head and neck, liver or kidney cancer.

The gene calls are TRBV2 and TRBJ2-1; the D gene is possibly TRBD1 (5 bases). Germline assignment: CDR1 SNHLY and CDR2 FYNNEI. The V end was cut by 7 bases, the J end by 8 bases, with 18 bases between. This CDR3 region has 14 residues. DNA of the CDR3: TGTGCCAGCAATCGACAGAGCCTCGGAGATGAGCAGTTCTTC. Its translation is CASNRQSLGDEQFF.

The chain carries TRBV7-2 and TRBJ2-2; weak D call: TRBD2 (6 bases). This CDR3 region has 16 residues. V lost 2 bases to trimming and J lost 6 bases, with 16 bases between them. In germline, CDR1 is SGHTA, CDR2 FQGNSA. The CDR3 region has the DNA TGTGCCAGCAGCTTAACCGGCGGGGCGCTCGCCGGGGAGCTGTTTTTT. Translation: CASSLTGGALAGELFF. The full variable domain, in which reference TRBV7-2 and TRBJ2-2 provide the parts outside the CDR3, is GAGVSQSPSNKVTEKGKDVELRCDPISGHTALYWYRQSLGQGLEFLIYFQGNSAPDKSGLPSDRFSAERTGGSVSTLTIQRTQQEDSAVYLCASSLTGGALAGELFFGEGSRLTVL.

The V and J genes are TRBV5-3 and TRBJ1-1; 9 nucleotides line up with TRBD1. Being an ORF, TRBV5-3 has a function that is uncertain. Losses at the gene ends were 1 base for V and 2 bases for J; bases not matched to a gene: 3. The CDR3 has 15 residues. CDR3 protein: CARSLSGQGNTEAFF. CDR3 DNA: TGTGCCAGAAGCTTGTCGGGACAGGGAAACACTGAAGCTTTCTTT.

A single count supports this clone. The genes are TRBV30 and TRBJ1-2; D remains ambiguous. Germline V gene sequence: CDR1 GTSNPN, CDR2 SVGIG (reference sequence). Trimming took 4 bases from V and 0 from J, leaving 18 bases between them. CDR3 length equals 16 residues. The DNA for the CDR3 is TGTGCCTGGACCCGGGCCCGACAACCAGCTAACTATGGCTACACCTTC. Protein: CAWTRARQPANYGYTF.

This clone came up a few times. This chain uses TRBV29-1 with TRBJ1-5; D is perhaps TRBD1 (6 bases). The germline V and J ends were trimmed by 2 bases and 6 bases, with 11 bases remaining between them. Germline loops: CDR1 SQVTM, CDR2 ANQGSEA. This CDR3 comprises 13 residues. Written as DNA, the CDR3 is TGCAGCGTTGAACTTCAGGGGAGTCAGCCCCAGCATTTT. This gives the protein CSVELQGSQPQHF.

The rearrangement joins TRBV28 to TRBJ2-2, with 11 nucleotides matching TRBD2. This CDR3 has 17 residues. V gave up 4 bases and J gave up 7 bases; unmatched junction bases: 11. Germline V gene data show CDR1 as MDHEN and CDR2 as SYDVKM. CDR3 sequence: CASSSPIAGGRNGELFF. CDR3 DNA: TGTGCCAGCAGTTCCCCGATAGCGGGAGGGCGTAACGGGGAGCTGTTTTTT.

V gene TRBV7-3 combines with J gene TRBJ1-1; tentative D call: TRBD1 (5 bases). The germline V and J ends were trimmed by 6 bases and 0 bases, with 11 bases remaining between them. CDR3 length: 14 residues. Germline assignment: CDR1 SGHTA and CDR2 FQGTGA. The CDR3 reads CASSPDSMNTEAFF. The CDR3 DNA is TGTGCCAGCAGTCCAGACAGCATGAACACTGAAGCTTTCTTT.

The chain uses TRBV19 and TRBJ2-1; a possible D gene is TRBD2 (6 bases). The V end was cut by 5 bases, the J end by 8 bases, with 19 bases between. The CDR3 contains 15 residues. Per the germline V gene, CDR1 is LNHDA and CDR2 is SQIVND (reference sequence). In nucleotides, the CDR3 is TGTGCCAGTAGTCGGGCGGGAACCCACGGCCATGAGCAGTTCTTC. This sequence encodes CASSRAGTHGHEQFF.

V gene TRBV28 combines with J gene TRBJ2-5; 7 bases match TRBD1. V lost 4 bases to trimming and J lost 11 bases; unmatched junction nucleotides: 13. The CDR3 is made up of 14 amino acids. Germline CDR1 and CDR2: MDHEN and SYDVKM. The CDR3 reads CASSWSYRDRGQYF. DNA of the CDR3: TGTGCCAGCAGTTGGTCATACCGGGACAGAGGGCAGTACTTC.

This rearrangement joins TRBV29-1 to TRBJ1-5; D unresolved. Trimming removed 4 bases at V and 2 bases at J, with 3 bases between. From germline, CDR1 is SQVTM and CDR2 ANQGSEA. This CDR3 is 11 amino acids long. CDR3 nucleotides: TGCAGCGTTGGAGGCAATCAGCCCCAGCATTTT. Translating it yields CSVGGNQPQHF. Together with reference TRBV29-1 and TRBJ1-5, the CDR3 gives the full variable domain: SAVISQKPSRDICQRGTSLTIQCQVDSQVTMMFWYRQQPGQSLTLIATANQGSEATYESGFVIDKFPISRPNLTFSTLTVSNMSPEDSSIYLCSVGGNQPQHFGDGTRLSIL.

The chain joins TRBV5-6 to TRBJ1-5, with D perhaps TRBD1 (5 bases). The V gene's germline CDR1 is SGHDT and CDR2 YYEEEE. V lost 1 base, J lost 1 base, and 6 bases lay in between. The CDR3 sequence is 14 residues long. CDR3 protein: CASSLRGSNQPQHF. The CDR3 coding sequence is TGTGCCAGCAGCTTGCGGGGGAGCAATCAGCCCCAGCATTTT.

A note on this clone: The junction and the germline gene differ at one end; a read error may be behind it. The chain is built from TRBV7-7 and TRBJ2-5; 11 bases align to TRBD2. The CDR3 loop spans 14 amino acids. Germline-derived CDR1 and CDR2 are SSHAT and FNYEAQ (reference sequence). DNA of the CDR3: TGTGCTAGCAGCTTAGCGGGAGGGGAGGAGACCCAGTACTTC. This sequence encodes CASSLAGGEETQYF.

The CDR3 coding sequence is TGTGCCAGTAGTACTGGGGCCCTAAGCTCCTACAATGAGCAGTTCTTC. Residues: CASSTGALSSYNEQFF. This chain uses TRBV19 with TRBJ2-1; tentatively, D is TRBD1 (5 bases). Germline V gene sequence: CDR1 LNHDA, CDR2 SQIVND (reference sequence). The CDR3 contains 16 residues. Trimming stripped 4 bases from V and 0 bases from J, with 13 bases between.

The DNA of the CDR3 is TGTGCCAGCAGCTTCTCCGGGGCTAACGCCTACGAGCAGTACTTC. It specifies CASSFSGANAYEQYF. The gene calls are TRBV5-5 and TRBJ2-7, with D tentatively TRBD1 or TRBD2 (5 bases each). V shed 2 bases and J shed 2 bases, with 14 bases lying between them. There are 15 residues in the CDR3. Per germline, CDR1 SGHKS and CDR2 YYEKEE (reference sequence).

The genes are TRBV28 and TRBJ1-2, with a weak D call TRBD1 (5 bases). The CDR3 is 15 residues long. In germline, CDR1 is MDHEN, CDR2 SYDVKM. Trimming stripped 6 bases from V and 2 bases from J, with 16 bases between. The CDR3: CASSSIPGGNYGYTF. The CDR3, as DNA: TGTGCCAGCAGCTCCATTCCTGGGGGAAACTATGGCTACACCTTC.

The chain combines TRBV29-1 with TRBJ2-7; D gene uncertain. V lost 4 bases and J 5 bases, leaving 6 bases between the germline ends. CDR3 size: 10 residues. Germline CDR1 is SQVTM and CDR2 is ANQGSEA. Written as DNA, the CDR3 is TGCAGCGTTGCAGGAAACGAGCAGTACTTC. It encodes CSVAGNEQYF.

The chain has TRBV27 and TRBJ1-1; weak D call: TRBD1 (5 bases). This CDR3 is built from 14 residues. Germline V gives CDR1 MNHEY, CDR2 SMNVEV (reference sequence). Trimming removed 3 bases from V and 2 bases from J, with 10 bases in between. This chain's CDR3 is CASSFLGPNTEAFF. DNA for the CDR3: TGTGCCAGCAGTTTTCTGGGGCCTAACACTGAAGCTTTCTTT.

The rearrangement uses TRBV19 and TRBJ2-2; D unresolved. The CDR3 runs 14 residues. V lost 1 base and J 1 base, leaving 4 bases between the germline ends. CDR1 and CDR2 from the germline V gene are LNHDA and SQIVND (reference sequence). In DNA, the CDR3 is TGTGCCAGTAGTATAGTACAGAACACCGGGGAGCTGTTTTTT. This gives the protein CASSIVQNTGELFF.

This rearrangement joins TRBV10-3 to TRBJ2-2; 14 bases fit TRBD2. Germline assignment: CDR1 ENHRY and CDR2 SYGVKD. There are 18 residues in the CDR3. The V and J ends lost 6 bases and 3 bases, in that order; junction bases with no gene match: 9. The chain's CDR3 is CAIRGGLAGASYTGELFF. The CDR3 DNA sequence: TGTGCCATCAGGGGGGGACTAGCGGGAGCGTCGTACACCGGGGAGCTGTTTTTT.

The rearrangement joins TRBV5-1 to TRBJ2-1; 9 bases agree with TRBD2. This CDR3 spans 17 amino acids. The germline CDR1 and CDR2 sequences are SGHRS and YFSETQ. V lost 3 bases to trimming and J lost 3 bases; unmatched junction nucleotides: 10. The CDR3 sequence: CASSYRFGTSYYNEQFF. The CDR3 DNA sequence: TGCGCCAGCAGCTATCGCTTCGGGACTAGCTACTACAATGAGCAGTTCTTC.

This sequence joins TRBV11-2 and TRBJ2-2; unclear D gene. The length of the CDR3 is 13 residues. CDR1 is SGHAT and CDR2 is FQNNGV in the germline V gene. The germline V and J ends were trimmed by 8 bases and 1 base, with 8 bases remaining between them. CDR3 in DNA: TGTGCCAGCCTCGTAAGGAACACCGGGGAGCTGTTTTTT. Translation gives CASLVRNTGELFF. Based on the CDR3 plus reference TRBV11-2 and TRBJ2-2, the full variable domain is EAGVAQSPRYKIIEKRQSVAFWCNPISGHATLYWYQQILGQGPKLLIQFQNNGVVDDSQLPKDRFSAERLKGVDSTLKIQPAKLEDSAVYLCASLVRNTGELFFGEGSRLTVL.

This chain connects TRBV27 to TRBJ1-4, with 8 positions matching TRBD1. J lost 2 bases, V lost 10 bases, and 9 bases had no gene match. This CDR3 has 15 residues. Germline assignment: CDR1 MNHEY and CDR2 SMNVEV (reference sequence). The CDR3 sequence: CATRQGSWTNEKLFF. CDR3 coding DNA: TGTGCCACGAGACAGGGGTCTTGGACTAATGAAAAACTGTTTTTT.

This CDR3 is CASNPWSTGLTEAFF. CDR3 DNA sequence: TGTGCCAGCAATCCCTGGTCGACAGGGCTAACTGAAGCTTTCTTT. This chain uses TRBV7-2 with TRBJ1-1; 7 bases are a match to TRBD1. Germline CDR1 is SGHTA and CDR2 is FQGNSA. The junction had 13 bases not matched to a gene; V was cut back by 7 bases and J by 5 bases. This CDR3 contains 15 residues.

This chain uses TRBV5-1 with TRBJ2-3; 11 bases map to TRBD2. The CDR3 spans 16 residues. The V segment lost 0 bases and the J segment 1 base; nucleotides outside the gene matches: 1. Germline CDR1 SGHRS, CDR2 YFSETQ. Here the CDR3 DNA reads TGCGCCAGCAGCTTGGCGGGACTAGCGGGCACAGATACGCAGTATTTT. Translated, it gives CASSLAGLAGTDTQYF.

The chain couples TRBV5-1 to TRBJ2-1; D is unclear. The CDR3 is 16 residues long. With 4 bases removed from V and 0 bases from J, the gap between germline ends came to 14 bases. Germline assignment: CDR1 SGHRS and CDR2 YFSETQ. The CDR3 loop reads CASSAAARGSYNEQFF. CDR3 sequence (DNA): TGCGCCAGCAGCGCCGCCGCGAGAGGCTCCTACAATGAGCAGTTCTTC.

This chain links TRBV19 with TRBJ2-1; 7 nucleotides align to TRBD2. CDR1 is LNHDA, CDR2 SQIVND, per germline (reference sequence). This CDR3 contains 13 residues. With 5 bases clipped from V and 9 bases from J, the junction kept 7 bases outside the gene matches. CDR3 in amino acids: CASSSRLAGEQFF. The CDR3 DNA is TGTGCCAGTAGTTCCCGACTAGCTGGTGAGCAGTTCTTC.

The V gene is TRBV28, the J gene TRBJ2-5; D is undetermined. Looked up from germline, CDR1 is MDHEN and CDR2 is SYDVKM. This CDR3 has 13 amino acids. The V end lost 2 bases, the J end lost 5 bases, and 9 bases lay between the germline ends. In DNA form, the CDR3 reads TGTGCCAGCAGTTTAAATTGGGCCGAGACCCAGTACTTC. This codes for CASSLNWAETQYF.

The chain employs TRBV5-1 and TRBJ2-7; TRBD1 agrees at 10 bases. CDR1 SGHRS and CDR2 YFSETQ come from the germline V gene. The CDR3 is 16 amino acids. V was clipped by 3 bases and J by 4 bases; unmatched bases: 10. For the CDR3, the DNA is TGCGCCAGCAGCTGGGACCGGGACAGGGGATCGTACGAGCAGTACTTC. Translation gives CASSWDRDRGSYEQYF.

The rearrangement links TRBV14 to TRBJ2-5, with D possibly TRBD1 on 6 matching bases. The last part of the DNA fits TRBJ2-7 better; the J call may be wrong. This CDR3 region has 13 residues. The germline gives CDR1 SGHDN, CDR2 FVKESK. CDR3 loop: CASSLRGSYEQYF. For the CDR3, the DNA is TGTGCCAGCAGCCTAAGGGGGTCCTACGAGCAGTACTTC.

A few counts support this clone. Other DNA sequences within the sample encode an identical CDR3. The rearrangement joins TRBV5-4 to TRBJ2-5; 11 positions match TRBD2. Germline loops: CDR1 SGHNT, CDR2 YYREEE (reference sequence). This CDR3 region has 15 residues. The J segment lost 2 bases and the V segment lost 1 base, leaving 1 base of the junction unmatched. Here the CDR3 reads CASSLRLAGQETQYF. CDR3 DNA sequence: TGTGCCAGCAGCTTGAGACTAGCGGGACAAGAGACCCAGTACTTC.

The chain has TRBV5-1 and TRBJ2-2; D ambiguous. The germline V gene has CDR1 SGHRS and CDR2 YFSETQ. The V end was cut by 0 bases, the J end by 3 bases, with 3 bases between. This CDR3 spans 13 amino acids. DNA for the CDR3: TGCGCCAGCAGCTTGGGGTACACCGGGGAGCTGTTTTTT. It specifies CASSLGYTGELFF.

This clone was seen a handful of times. The chain is built from TRBV28 and TRBJ1-5, with TRBD1 matching 8 bases. The CDR3 runs 13 residues. The V gene end was trimmed by 6 bases and the J gene end by 7 bases; junction bases not matched to a gene: 5. Germline values: CDR1 MDHEN, CDR2 SYDVKM. DNA for the CDR3: TGTGCCAGCAGGGACAGGGATATCCAGCCCCAGCATTTT. Protein product: CASRDRDIQPQHF.